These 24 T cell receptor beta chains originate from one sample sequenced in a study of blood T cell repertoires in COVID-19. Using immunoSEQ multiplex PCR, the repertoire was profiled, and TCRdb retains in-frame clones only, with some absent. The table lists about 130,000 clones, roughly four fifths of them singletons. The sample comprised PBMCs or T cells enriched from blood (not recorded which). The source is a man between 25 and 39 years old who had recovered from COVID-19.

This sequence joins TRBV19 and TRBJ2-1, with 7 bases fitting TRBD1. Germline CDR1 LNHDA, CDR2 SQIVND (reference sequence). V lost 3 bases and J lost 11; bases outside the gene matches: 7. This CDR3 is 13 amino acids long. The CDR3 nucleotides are TGTGCCAGTAGTATCAGGGGGACCCGACAGCAGTTCTTC. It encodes CASSIRGTRQQFF. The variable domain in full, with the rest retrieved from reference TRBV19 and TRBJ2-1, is DGGITQSPKYLFRKEGQNVTLSCEQNLNHDAMYWYRQDPGQGLRLIYYSQIVNDFQKGDIAEGYSVSREKKESFPLTVTSAQKNPTAFYLCASSIRGTRQQFFGPGTRLTVL.

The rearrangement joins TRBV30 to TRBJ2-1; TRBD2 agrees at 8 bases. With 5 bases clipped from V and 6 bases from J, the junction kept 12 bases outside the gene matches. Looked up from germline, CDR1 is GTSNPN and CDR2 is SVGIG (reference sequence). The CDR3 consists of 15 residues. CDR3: CAWAPEGGRTNEQFF. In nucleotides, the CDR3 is TGTGCCTGGGCACCCGAGGGCGGGAGGACCAATGAGCAGTTCTTC.

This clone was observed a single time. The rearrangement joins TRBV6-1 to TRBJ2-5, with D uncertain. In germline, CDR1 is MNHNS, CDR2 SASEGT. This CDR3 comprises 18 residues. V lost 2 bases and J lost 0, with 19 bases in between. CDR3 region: CASSEQLRPVRNQETQYF. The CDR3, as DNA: TGTGCCAGCAGTGAACAATTGAGGCCGGTTAGGAACCAAGAGACCCAGTACTTC.

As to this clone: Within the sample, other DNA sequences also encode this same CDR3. CDR3 protein: CASSPDRGGNQPQHF. The CDR3 DNA sequence: TGTGCCAGCTCCCCCGACAGGGGAGGCAATCAGCCCCAGCATTTT. This chain links TRBV18 with TRBJ1-5; 8 bases agree with TRBD1. The CDR3 is made up of 15 amino acids. Trimming cost V 6 bases and J 2 bases; bases outside gene matches: 6. Germline loops: CDR1 KGHSH, CDR2 LQKENI.

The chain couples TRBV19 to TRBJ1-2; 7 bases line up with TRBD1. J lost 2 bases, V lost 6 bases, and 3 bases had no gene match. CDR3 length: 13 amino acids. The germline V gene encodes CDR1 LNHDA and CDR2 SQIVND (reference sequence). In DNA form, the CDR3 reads TGTGCCAGTAGCCGGGACAGAAACTATGGCTACACCTTC. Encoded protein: CASSRDRNYGYTF. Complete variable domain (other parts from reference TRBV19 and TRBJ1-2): DGGITQSPKYLFRKEGQNVTLSCEQNLNHDAMYWYRQDPGQGLRLIYYSQIVNDFQKGDIAEGYSVSREKKESFPLTVTSAQKNPTAFYLCASSRDRNYGYTFGSGTRLTVV.

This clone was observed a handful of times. As DNA, the CDR3 is TGTGCCAGTACCCCAGGGGGACGGTCGAATCAGCCCCAGCATTTT. Translating gives CASTPGGRSNQPQHF. The genes are TRBV19 and TRBJ1-5; TRBD1 aligns across 7 bases. Trimming removed 7 bases from V and 4 bases from J; junction bases left unmatched: 10. Germline V gene data show CDR1 as LNHDA and CDR2 as SQIVND (reference sequence). The CDR3 loop spans 15 amino acids.

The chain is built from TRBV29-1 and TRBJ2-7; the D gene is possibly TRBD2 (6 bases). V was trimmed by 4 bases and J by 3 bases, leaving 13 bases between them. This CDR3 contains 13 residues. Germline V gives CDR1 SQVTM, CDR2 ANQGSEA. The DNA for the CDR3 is TGCAGCGTTGTGGGACGGCGGGACTACGAGCAGTACTTC. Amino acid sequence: CSVVGRRDYEQYF.

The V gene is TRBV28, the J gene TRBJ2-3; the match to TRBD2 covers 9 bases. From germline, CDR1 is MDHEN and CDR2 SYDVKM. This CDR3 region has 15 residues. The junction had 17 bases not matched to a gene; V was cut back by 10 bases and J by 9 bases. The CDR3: CATHPGTSLYPTQYF. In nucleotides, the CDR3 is TGTGCCACGCACCCCGGGACTAGCCTTTATCCGACGCAGTATTTT.

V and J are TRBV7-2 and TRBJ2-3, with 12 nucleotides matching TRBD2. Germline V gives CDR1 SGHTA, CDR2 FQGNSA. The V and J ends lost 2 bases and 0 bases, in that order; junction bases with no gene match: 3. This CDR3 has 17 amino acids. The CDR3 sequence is CASSLHGTSGSTDTQYF. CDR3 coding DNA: TGTGCCAGCAGCTTACACGGGACTAGCGGGAGCACAGATACGCAGTATTTT. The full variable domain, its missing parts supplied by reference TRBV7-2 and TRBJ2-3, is GAGVSQSPSNKVTEKGKDVELRCDPISGHTALYWYRQSLGQGLEFLIYFQGNSAPDKSGLPSDRFSAERTGGSVSTLTIQRTQQEDSAVYLCASSLHGTSGSTDTQYFGPGTRLTVL.

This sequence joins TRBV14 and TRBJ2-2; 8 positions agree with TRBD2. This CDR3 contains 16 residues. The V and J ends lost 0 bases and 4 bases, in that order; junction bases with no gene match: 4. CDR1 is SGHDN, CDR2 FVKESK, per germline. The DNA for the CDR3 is TGTGCCAGCAGCCAAGAAACAACTAGCGGCACCGGGGAGCTGTTTTTT. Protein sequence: CASSQETTSGTGELFF.

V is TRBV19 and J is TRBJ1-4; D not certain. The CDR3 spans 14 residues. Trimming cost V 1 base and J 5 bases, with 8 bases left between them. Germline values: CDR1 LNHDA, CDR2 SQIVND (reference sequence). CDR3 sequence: CASSIGRLNEKLFF. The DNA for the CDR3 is TGTGCCAGTAGTATAGGGCGGCTGAATGAAAAACTGTTTTTT.

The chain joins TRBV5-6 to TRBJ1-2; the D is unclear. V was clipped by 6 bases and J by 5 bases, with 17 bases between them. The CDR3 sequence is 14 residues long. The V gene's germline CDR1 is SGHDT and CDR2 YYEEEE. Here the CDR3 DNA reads TGTGCCAGCATTGGCTGGCAGGTAGAGTATGGCTACACCTTC. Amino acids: CASIGWQVEYGYTF.

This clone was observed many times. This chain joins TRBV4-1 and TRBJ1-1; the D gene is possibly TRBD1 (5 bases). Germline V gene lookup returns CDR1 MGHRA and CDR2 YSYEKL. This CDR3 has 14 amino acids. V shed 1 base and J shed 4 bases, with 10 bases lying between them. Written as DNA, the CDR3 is TGCGCCAGCAGCCAAGGACAGTTTGGCACTGAAGCTTTCTTT. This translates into CASSQGQFGTEAFF.

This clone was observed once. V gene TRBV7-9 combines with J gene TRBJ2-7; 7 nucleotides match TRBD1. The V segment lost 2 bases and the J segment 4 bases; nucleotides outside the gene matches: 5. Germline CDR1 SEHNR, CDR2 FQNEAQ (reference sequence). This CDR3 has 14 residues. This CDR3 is CASSLKQGPYEQYV. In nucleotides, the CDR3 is TGTGCCAGCAGCTTAAAACAGGGGCCGTACGAGCAGTACGTC.

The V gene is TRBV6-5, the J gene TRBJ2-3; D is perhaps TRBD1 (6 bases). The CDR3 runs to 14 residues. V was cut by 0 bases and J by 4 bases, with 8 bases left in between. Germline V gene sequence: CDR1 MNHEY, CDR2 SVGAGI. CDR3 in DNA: TGTGCCAGCAGTTACTCGGGGGCCGCAGATACGCAGTATTTT. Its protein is CASSYSGAADTQYF.

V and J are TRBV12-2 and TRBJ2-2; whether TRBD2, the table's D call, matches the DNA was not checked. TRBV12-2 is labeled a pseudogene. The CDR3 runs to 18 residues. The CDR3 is CASRPMPPMLLGSGELFF. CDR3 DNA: TGTGCAAGTCGCCCAATGCCCCCGATGTTACTAGGTTCCGGGGAGCTGTTTTTT.

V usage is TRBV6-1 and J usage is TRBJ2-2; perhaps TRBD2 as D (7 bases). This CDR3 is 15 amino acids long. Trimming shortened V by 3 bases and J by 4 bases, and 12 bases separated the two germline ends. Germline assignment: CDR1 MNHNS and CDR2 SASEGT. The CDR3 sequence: CASSEGGRSTGELFF. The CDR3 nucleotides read TGTGCCAGCAGTGAGGGGGGGCGAAGCACCGGGGAGCTGTTTTTT.

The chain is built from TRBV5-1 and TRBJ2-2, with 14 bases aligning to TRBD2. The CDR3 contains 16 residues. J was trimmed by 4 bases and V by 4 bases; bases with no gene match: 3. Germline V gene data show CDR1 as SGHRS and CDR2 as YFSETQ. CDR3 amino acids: CASSVTSGGATGELFF. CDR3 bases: TGCGCCAGCAGCGTGACTAGCGGGGGGGCCACCGGGGAGCTGTTTTTT.

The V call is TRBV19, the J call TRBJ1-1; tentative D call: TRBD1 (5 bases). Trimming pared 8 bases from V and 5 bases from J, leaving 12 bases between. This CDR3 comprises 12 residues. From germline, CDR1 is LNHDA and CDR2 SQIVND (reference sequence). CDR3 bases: TGTGCCAGTTTTACAGGTTTTACTGAAGCTTTCTTT. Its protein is CASFTGFTEAFF.

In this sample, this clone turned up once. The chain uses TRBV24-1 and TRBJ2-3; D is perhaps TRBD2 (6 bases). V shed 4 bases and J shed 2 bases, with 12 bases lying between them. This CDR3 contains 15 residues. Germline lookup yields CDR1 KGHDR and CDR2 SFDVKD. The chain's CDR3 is CATSDPLDYTDTQYF. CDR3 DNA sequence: TGTGCCACCAGTGACCCATTGGACTACACAGATACGCAGTATTTT.

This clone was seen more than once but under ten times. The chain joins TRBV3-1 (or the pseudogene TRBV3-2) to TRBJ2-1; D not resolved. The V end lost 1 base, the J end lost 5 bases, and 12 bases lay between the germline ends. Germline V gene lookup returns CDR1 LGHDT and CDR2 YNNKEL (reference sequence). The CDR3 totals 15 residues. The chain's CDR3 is CASSQGPGLNNEQFF. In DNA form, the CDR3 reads TGTGCCAGCAGCCAAGGGCCAGGTCTGAACAATGAGCAGTTCTTC.

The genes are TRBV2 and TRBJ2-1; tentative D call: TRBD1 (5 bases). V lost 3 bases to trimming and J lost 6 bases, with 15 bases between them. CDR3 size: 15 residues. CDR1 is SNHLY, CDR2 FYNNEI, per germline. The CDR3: CASSDGRAPGNEQFF. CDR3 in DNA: TGTGCCAGCAGTGACGGCAGGGCCCCGGGCAATGAGCAGTTCTTC. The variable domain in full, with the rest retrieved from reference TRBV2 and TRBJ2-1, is EPEVTQTPSHQVTQMGQEVILRCVPISNHLYFYWYRQILGQKVEFLVSFYNNEISEKSEIFDDQFSVERPDGSNFTLKIRSTKLEDSAMYFCASSDGRAPGNEQFFGPGTRLTVL.

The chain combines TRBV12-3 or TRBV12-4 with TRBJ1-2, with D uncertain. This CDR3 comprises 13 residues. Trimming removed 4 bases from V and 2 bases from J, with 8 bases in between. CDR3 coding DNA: TGTGCCAGCAGTTCCCAGACAAACTATGGCTACACCTTC. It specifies CASSSQTNYGYTF.

The CDR3 sequence: CASRGTQGYNEQFF. CDR3 nucleotides: TGTGCCAGCAGGGGGACTCAAGGGTACAATGAGCAGTTCTTC. The chain has TRBV2 and TRBJ2-1; a weak D match, TRBD2 (6 bases). Germline V lookup: CDR1 SNHLY, CDR2 FYNNEI. The germline V and J ends were trimmed by 6 bases and 4 bases, with 13 bases remaining between them. There are 14 residues in the CDR3.